Listed below are T cell receptor beta chains from one sample, sequenced in a study of T cells in Graves' hyperthyroidism and ophthalmopathy. TCRdb re-called the multiplex PCR reads through MiXCR, storing one row per CDR3 protein. The profile shows about 300,000 distinct CDR3 sequences, about an eighth of them singletons. Source material: blood. The origin of the receptors is a young woman with Graves' hyperthyroidism that later progressed to Graves' ophthalmopathy. Each CDR3 is given with its conserved first and last residue. A D gene is named only where the DNA matches it firmly. Expanded clones are given a class, and other clones once, few, many or no size at all.

TRBJ1-4 TRBV27 - few CASSLILHSVRGEKLFF TGTGCCAGCAGTTTAATCCTCCACAGCGTTAGAGGGGAAAAACTGTTTTTT
TRBJ1-6 TRBV6-1 - - CASSSGTDNSPLHF TGTGCCAGCAGTTCCGGGACGGATAATTCACCCCTCCACTTT
TRBJ1-5 TRBV15 - many CATSRGAGDQPQHF TGTGCCACCAGCAGAGGGGCCGGGGATCAGCCCCAGCATTTT
TRBJ2-3 TRBV24-1 - many CATSDSLAIDTQYF TGTGCCACCAGTGATTCCCTAGCGATAGATACGCAGTATTTT
TRBJ2-7 TRBV6-2/TRBV6-3 - many CASSSALAIEQYF TGTGCCAGCAGTTCAGCTCTAGCTATCGAGCAGTACTTC
TRBJ2-7 TRBV5-8 - - CASSLAGQDNYEQYF TGTGCCAGCAGCTTGGCGGGCCAGGACAACTACGAGCAGTACTTC
TRBJ1-5 TRBV2 TRBD1 many CASSEFAGGYSNQPQHF TGTGCCAGCAGTGAATTCGCAGGGGGGTATAGCAATCAGCCCCAGCATTTT
TRBJ2-2 TRBV12-3/TRBV12-4 TRBD1 few CASSIAATGIFRELFF TGTGCCAGCAGTATCGCCGCGACAGGGATTTTCCGGGAGCTGTTTTTT
TRBJ2-7 TRBV28 - many CASSFERTYEQYF TGTGCCAGCAGTTTTGAGAGAACCTACGAGCAGTACTTC
TRBJ2-1 TRBV19 TRBD2 few CASSINGRDNEQFF TGTGCCAGTAGTATTAACGGGAGGGACAATGAGCAGTTCTTC